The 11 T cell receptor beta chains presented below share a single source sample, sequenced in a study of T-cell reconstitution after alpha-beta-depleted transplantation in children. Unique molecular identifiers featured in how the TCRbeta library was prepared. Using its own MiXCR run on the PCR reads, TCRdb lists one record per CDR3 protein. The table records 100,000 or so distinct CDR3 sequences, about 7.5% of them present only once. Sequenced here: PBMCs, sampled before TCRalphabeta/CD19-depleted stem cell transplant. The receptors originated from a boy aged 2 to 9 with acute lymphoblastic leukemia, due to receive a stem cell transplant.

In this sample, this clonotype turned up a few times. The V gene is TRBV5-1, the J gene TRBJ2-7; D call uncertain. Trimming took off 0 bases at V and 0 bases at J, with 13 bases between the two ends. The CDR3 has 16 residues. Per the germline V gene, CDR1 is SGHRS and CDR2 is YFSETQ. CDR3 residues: CASSLAGAVSSYEQYF. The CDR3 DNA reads TGCGCCAGCAGCTTGGCCGGCGCGGTGAGCTCCTACGAGCAGTACTTC.

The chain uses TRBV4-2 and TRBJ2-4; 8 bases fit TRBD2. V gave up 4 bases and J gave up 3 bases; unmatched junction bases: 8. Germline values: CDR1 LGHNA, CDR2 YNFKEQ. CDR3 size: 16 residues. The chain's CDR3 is CASSPGAGGDKNIQYF. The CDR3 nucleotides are TGTGCCAGCAGCCCAGGGGCGGGGGGTGACAAAAACATTCAGTACTTC.

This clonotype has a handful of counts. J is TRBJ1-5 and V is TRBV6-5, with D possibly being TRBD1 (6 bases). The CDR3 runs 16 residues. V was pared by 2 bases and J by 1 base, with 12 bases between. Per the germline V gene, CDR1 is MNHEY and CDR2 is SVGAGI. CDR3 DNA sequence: TGTGCCAGCAGTTACCCAATCCAGGGGAGCAATCAGCCCCAGCATTTT. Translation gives CASSYPIQGSNQPQHF.

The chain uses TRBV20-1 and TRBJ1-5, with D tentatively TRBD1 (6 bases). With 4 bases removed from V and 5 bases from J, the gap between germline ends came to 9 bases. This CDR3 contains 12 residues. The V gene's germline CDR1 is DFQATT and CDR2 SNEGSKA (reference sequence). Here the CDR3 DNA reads TGCAGTGCTAAATCAGGGGATCAGCCCCAGCATTTT. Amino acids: CSAKSGDQPQHF.

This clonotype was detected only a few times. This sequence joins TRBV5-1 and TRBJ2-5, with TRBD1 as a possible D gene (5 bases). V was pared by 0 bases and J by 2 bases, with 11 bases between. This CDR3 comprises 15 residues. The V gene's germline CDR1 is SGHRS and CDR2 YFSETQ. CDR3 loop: CASSLEAGWQETQYF. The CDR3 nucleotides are TGCGCCAGCAGCTTGGAGGCAGGGTGGCAAGAGACCCAGTACTTC.

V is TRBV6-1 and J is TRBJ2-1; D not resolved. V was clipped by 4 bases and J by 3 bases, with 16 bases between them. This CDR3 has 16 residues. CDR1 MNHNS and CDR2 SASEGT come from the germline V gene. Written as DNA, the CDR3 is TGTGCCAGCAGTGGTGGATGGATGGGGTTCTACAATGAGCAGTTCTTC. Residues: CASSGGWMGFYNEQFF.

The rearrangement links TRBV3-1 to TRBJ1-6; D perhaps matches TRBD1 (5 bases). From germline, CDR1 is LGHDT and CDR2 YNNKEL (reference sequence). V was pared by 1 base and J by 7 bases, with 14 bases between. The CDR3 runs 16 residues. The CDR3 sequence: CASSQVGASRNSPLHF. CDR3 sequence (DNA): TGTGCCAGCAGCCAAGTAGGGGCCAGTCGGAATTCACCCCTCCACTTT. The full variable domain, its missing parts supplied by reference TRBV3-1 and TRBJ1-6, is DTAVSQTPKYLVTQMGNDKSIKCEQNLGHDTMYWYKQDSKKFLKIMFSYNNKELIINETVPNRFSPKSPDKAHLNLHINSLELGDSAVYFCASSQVGASRNSPLHFGNGTRLTVT.

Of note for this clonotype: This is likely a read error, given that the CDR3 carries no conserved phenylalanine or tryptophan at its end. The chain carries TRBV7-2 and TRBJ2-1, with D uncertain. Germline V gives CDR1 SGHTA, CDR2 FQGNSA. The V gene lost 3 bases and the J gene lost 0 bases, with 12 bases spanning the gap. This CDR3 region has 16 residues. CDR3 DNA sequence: TGTGCCAGCAGCTTCCTTCCGGGTTCCTCCTACAATGAGCAGTTCTGC. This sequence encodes CASSFLPGSSYNEQFC.

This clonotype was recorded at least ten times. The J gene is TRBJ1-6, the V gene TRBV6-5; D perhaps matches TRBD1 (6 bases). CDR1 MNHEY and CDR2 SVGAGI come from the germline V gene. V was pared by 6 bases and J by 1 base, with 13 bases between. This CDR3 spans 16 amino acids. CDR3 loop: CASSPKQGSYNSPLHF. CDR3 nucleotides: TGTGCCAGCAGCCCCAAACAGGGTTCCTATAATTCACCCCTCCACTTT.

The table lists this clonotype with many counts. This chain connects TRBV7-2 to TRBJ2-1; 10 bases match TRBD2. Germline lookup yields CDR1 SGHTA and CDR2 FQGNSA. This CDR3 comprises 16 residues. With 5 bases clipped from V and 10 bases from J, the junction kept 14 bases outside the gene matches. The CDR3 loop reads CASSRGLAGAEGEQFF. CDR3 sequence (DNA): TGTGCCAGCAGCCGGGGGCTAGCGGGGGCCGAGGGGGAGCAGTTCTTC.

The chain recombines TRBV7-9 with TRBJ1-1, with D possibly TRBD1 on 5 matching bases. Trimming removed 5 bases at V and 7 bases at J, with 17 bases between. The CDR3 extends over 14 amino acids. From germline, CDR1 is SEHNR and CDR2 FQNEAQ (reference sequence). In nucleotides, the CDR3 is TGTGCCAGCAGCCCCCTGGCAGGGTTGGGTGAAGCTTTCTTT. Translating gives CASSPLAGLGEAFF.